The rows below give T cell receptor beta chains drawn from one sample of a study of blood T cell repertoires in COVID-19. Sequenced by immunoSEQ multiplex PCR; TCRdb stores in-frame clones only, minus some. The sample gives about 170,000 clones, roughly 90% of which show up once; roughly 9.7% is in the top ten. The specimen was peripheral blood. Source of these receptors: a woman aged 60-70 years with COVID-19, enrolled during active disease. CDR3s include the opening cysteine and the closing phenylalanine or tryptophan. Each record gives: CDR3 length, V gene, D gene, J gene, clone size, CDR3 DNA, CDR3 protein. D genes are given only for firm matches. Size tells how often a clone was seen (once, few, many) or the class of an expanded clone, and some rows leave it out.

17,TRBV11-2,-,TRBJ2-6,-,TGTGCCAGCAGCTTATCAGGGGGGAACTCTGGGGCCAACGTCCTGACTTTC,CASSLSGGNSGANVLTF
15,TRBV4-2,-,TRBJ1-5,-,TGTGCCAGCAGCCAAGGTGGACAGCCGAATCAGCCCCAGCATTTT,CASSQGGQPNQPQHF
18,TRBV6-2/TRBV6-3,-,TRBJ2-7,-,TGTGCCAGCAGTTACCCCCTAGGGGGGGCGGACTCCTCCTACGAGCAGTACTTC,CASSYPLGGADSSYEQYF
15,TRBV4-1,TRBD1,TRBJ2-3,-,TGCGCCAGCAGCCAAGTCCCCACAGGGGTCGATACGCAGTATTTT,CASSQVPTGVDTQYF
16,TRBV12-2,-,TRBJ2-7,-,TGTGCAAGTCGCTTAAGTAGCGGGAGTCCCTCCTACGAGCAGTACTTC,CASRLSSGSPSYEQYF
14,TRBV10-3,TRBD2,TRBJ2-7,-,TGTGCCATCAACCCAAGCGGGACGGCCTACGAGCAGTACTTC,CAINPSGTAYEQYF
14,TRBV6-5,TRBD1,TRBJ1-4,-,TGTGCCAGCAGCCGGGACAGAACTAATGAAAAACTGTTTTTT,CASSRDRTNEKLFF
16,TRBV28,-,TRBJ2-5,once,TGTGCCAGCAGTGGGATTCAACCTAGGAGGCAAGAGACCCAGTACTTC,CASSGIQPRRQETQYF
20,TRBV29-1,TRBD2,TRBJ2-5,-,TGCAGCGTTGGATCACAGGGAGGTCGGGGTAGCGGGAGAGGAGGAGAGACCCAGTACTTC,CSVGSQGGRGSGRGGETQYF
15,TRBV9,-,TRBJ1-5,once,TGTGCCAGCAGCGCGAGGGACATTAGCAATCAGCCCCAGCATTTT,CASSARDISNQPQHF
17,TRBV10-3,-,TRBJ2-3,-,TGTGCCATCAGTGAGACTCCTCTCGCGGCGAGCACAGATACGCAGTATTTT,CAISETPLAASTDTQYF
15,TRBV7-7,TRBD2,TRBJ2-7,-,TGTGCTAGCAGCCCGTATCGCGGGAGCCGTTACGAGCAGTACTTC,CASSPYRGSRYEQYF
14,TRBV28,-,TRBJ2-7,once,TGTGCCAGCAGTGAGACCGAGGCCGAAGTTGAGCAGTACTTC,CASSETEAEVEQYF
14,TRBV3-1/TRBV3-2,-,TRBJ2-3,once,TGTGCCAGCAGCGCTCGGAGGACCACAGATACGCAGTATTTT,CASSARRTTDTQYF
12,TRBV11-3,-,TRBJ2-5,-,TGTGCCAGCAGCTTCACGCAGGGCGCCCAGTACTTC,CASSFTQGAQYF
17,TRBV2,-,TRBJ2-2,-,TGTGCCAGCAGCGCCCCTTTCGAGCGGGCGAACACCGGGGAGCTGTTTTTT,CASSAPFERANTGELFF
16,TRBV9,-,TRBJ2-2,-,TGTGCCAGCAGCGTAGTCCCAGCGGCGAACACCGGGGAGCTGTTTTTT,CASSVVPAANTGELFF
12,TRBV3-1/TRBV3-2,TRBD1,TRBJ1-1,-,TGTGCCAGCAGCCTCTTAACAGGGGGGGCTTTCTTT,CASSLLTGGAFF
15,TRBV6-5,-,TRBJ1-1,-,TGTGCCAGCAGTTACGAAACCCAGGGATATTCTGAAGCTTTCTTT,CASSYETQGYSEAFF
14,TRBV9,TRBD2,TRBJ2-7,once,TGTGCCAGCAGCGCCCCGGGGGGAGTCCACGAGCAGTACTTC,CASSAPGGVHEQYF
14,TRBV9,TRBD2,TRBJ2-7,-,TGTGCCAGCAGCGTAGATTCTAGCGGGTACGAGCAGTACTTC,CASSVDSSGYEQYF
18,TRBV5-8,-,TRBJ2-5,-,TGTGCCAGCAACTTATACAGGGACCGTCGGAATTTACAAGAGACCCAGTACTTC,CASNLYRDRRNLQETQYF
15,TRBV5-4,-,TRBJ1-6,many,TGTGCCAGCAGCTTGGCAACAGGGCCCAATTCACCCCTCCACTTT,CASSLATGPNSPLHF
15,TRBV6-6,TRBD1,TRBJ1-5,-,TGTGCCAGCAGTCGTGGGACAGAAGTCAATCAGCCCCAGCATTTT,CASSRGTEVNQPQHF
14,TRBV24-1,-,TRBJ2-3,-,TGTGCCACCAGTGATTTCCGGTCCACAGATACGCAGTATTTT,CATSDFRSTDTQYF
17,TRBV28,-,TRBJ1-4,-,TGTGCCAGCAGTTTGAATTCAGGCATCGGGGCTAATGAAAAACTGTTTTTT,CASSLNSGIGANEKLFF
16,TRBV4-2,TRBD2,TRBJ2-1,-,TGTGCCAGCAGCCAACCTTTAGCGGGAGGCTACAATGAGCAGTTCTTC,CASSQPLAGGYNEQFF
14,TRBV19,TRBD1,TRBJ1-1,-,TGTGCCAGTAGTAAAGGACAGGGGAACACTGAAGCTTTCTTT,CASSKGQGNTEAFF
19,TRBV5-1,TRBD2,TRBJ2-1,-,TGCGCCAGCAGCTTTCTAACCGGGACTAGCGGGAGCTCCTACAATGAGCAGTTCTTC,CASSFLTGTSGSSYNEQFF
15,TRBV2,-,TRBJ1-3,-,TGTGCCAGCAGTGAAGCCTTGAGAACTGGAAACACCATATATTTT,CASSEALRTGNTIYF
14,TRBV6-5,TRBD1,TRBJ1-5,-,TGTGCCAGCAGTACCGGGACAGGTAATCAGCCCCAGCATTTT,CASSTGTGNQPQHF
15,TRBV6-5,TRBD1,TRBJ1-4,-,TGTGCCAGCAGTTTCGTGGGACAGGGTCGAGAAAAACTGTTTTTT,CASSFVGQGREKLFF
14,TRBV5-5,-,TRBJ1-1,once,TGTGCCAGCAGATTTCCAGGGGCGAACACTGAAGCTTTCTTT,CASRFPGANTEAFF
13,TRBV30,-,TRBJ1-2,-,TGTGCCTGGCAGGGACAACTGAACTATGGCTACACCTTC,CAWQGQLNYGYTF
13,TRBV10-2,-,TRBJ1-2,-,TGCGCCAGCACGGGCAACAGGCGGTACGGCTACACCTTC,CASTGNRRYGYTF
19,TRBV5-1,TRBD2,TRBJ2-7,once,TGCGCCAGCAGCTTGTGGACTAGCGGGAGGGCATCCCAAATCTACGAGCAGTACTTC,CASSLWTSGRASQIYEQYF
14,TRBV29-1,TRBD2,TRBJ2-7,-,TGCAGCGTTGATGGTGGCGGGAGGGCCTACGAGCAGTACTTC,CSVDGGGRAYEQYF
15,TRBV29-1,-,TRBJ2-7,-,TGCAGCGTTGAAGAAGGCGGGACAGACTACTACGAGCAGTACTTC,CSVEEGGTDYYEQYF
14,TRBV19,-,TRBJ2-7,-,TGTGCCAGTAGTATAGGGCAGGGAACCTACGAGCAGTACTTC,CASSIGQGTYEQYF
14,TRBV7-2,-,TRBJ1-1,-,TGTGCCAGCAGCCCGGCCGACAGATGGACTGAAGCTTTCTTT,CASSPADRWTEAFF
13,TRBV6-5,TRBD1,TRBJ2-7,-,TGTGCCAGCACCAGGACAGGGGGATACGAGCAGTACTTC,CASTRTGGYEQYF
13,TRBV11-2,-,TRBJ1-1,once,TGTGCCAGCAGCTTAGGTGTCGGCACTGAAGCTTTCTTT,CASSLGVGTEAFF
17,TRBV19,-,TRBJ1-6,-,TGTGCCAGTCGACCCAGTCGAGGAAGGGAGAATAATTCACCCCTCCACTTT,CASRPSRGRENNSPLHF
16,TRBV7-2,TRBD1,TRBJ2-7,few,TGTGCCAGCAGCTTGCACTCGGGACAGGGGGTTTTCGAGCAGTACTTC,CASSLHSGQGVFEQYF
13,TRBV24-1,-,TRBJ2-7,-,TGTGCCACCAGTGACCGGAGGAGCGGCGAGCAGTACTTC,CATSDRRSGEQYF
15,TRBV5-6,-,TRBJ2-5,once,TGTGCCAGCAGCTCCTCGTGGGGGGGCGGGGAGACCCAGTACTTC,CASSSSWGGGETQYF
17,TRBV9,TRBD2,TRBJ2-1,-,TGTGCCAGCAGCGTACTTGGGACTAGCGGGAGGTACAATGAGCAGTTCTTC,CASSVLGTSGRYNEQFF
16,TRBV11-2,TRBD1,TRBJ2-1,-,TGTGCCAGCAGCTCACCCCGGGACAGGTCCTACAATGAGCAGTTCTTC,CASSSPRDRSYNEQFF
14,TRBV27,TRBD1,TRBJ2-3,-,TGTGCCAGGATGGGGGACAGGAGCACAGATACGCAGTATTTT,CARMGDRSTDTQYF
16,TRBV5-1,TRBD1,TRBJ1-4,-,TGCGCCAGCAGCTTGGAACAGGGGCGATTTAATGAAAAACTGTTTTTT,CASSLEQGRFNEKLFF
12,TRBV29-1,-,TRBJ1-1,-,TGCAGCGTTGACCAACAGGGATCCGAAGCTTTCTTT,CSVDQQGSEAFF
18,TRBV5-1,TRBD1,TRBJ1-5,-,TGCGCCAGCAGCTTGGAGCCACAGGGGGGCATAGCGGCTCAGCCCCAGCATTTT,CASSLEPQGGIAAQPQHF
14,TRBV27,-,TRBJ1-5,-,TGTGCCAGCAGTCCATGGGACTACAATCAGCCCCAGCATTTT,CASSPWDYNQPQHF
16,TRBV6-6,TRBD1,TRBJ1-3,-,TGTGCCAGCAGTTATGACAGGGGAGTTTCGGGAAACACCATATATTTT,CASSYDRGVSGNTIYF
15,TRBV3-1/TRBV3-2,-,TRBJ1-1,-,TGTGCCAGCAGCCAAGAAACAGGCCGGAACACTGAAGCTTTCTTT,CASSQETGRNTEAFF
15,TRBV30,-,TRBJ2-3,-,TGTGCCTGGATCGGTGGGCAGAAGGGGACAGATACGCAGTATTTT,CAWIGGQKGTDTQYF
15,TRBV5-4,TRBD2,TRBJ2-1,-,TGTGCCAGCAGATCGCGAGCGGGAGTTCGAAATGAGCAGTTCTTC,CASRSRAGVRNEQFF
17,TRBV4-1,TRBD2,TRBJ2-2,-,TGCGCCAGCAGCCAAGTTCCGACTAGCGGGAGCCCCGGGGAGCTGTTTTTT,CASSQVPTSGSPGELFF
15,TRBV9,TRBD1,TRBJ2-2,-,TGTGCCAGCAGCCCGGACAGGGGGCGTTCCGGGGAGCTGTTTTTT,CASSPDRGRSGELFF
15,TRBV3-1/TRBV3-2,-,TRBJ1-4,-,TGTGCCAGCAGCCTCCGACGGGGGAGTAGTGAAAAACTGTTTTTT,CASSLRRGSSEKLFF